The present T cell receptor (beta chain) was sequenced within a study of T cell repertoires in cytomegalovirus infection (dated by TCRdb to the late 2010s). In the study overall: Alongside well-studied HLA-B-restricted epitopes, the peptide stimulations were aimed at recently identified HLA-C-restricted CMV epitopes, whose presentation resists viral immunomodulation. Because public TCR beta signatures pointed to carriage of CMV infection together with the matching HLA type, the HLA type of each donor mattered for the analysis. Broader findings and caveats from the paper: Carriers of CMV infection plus the relevant HLA type were discriminated by the cumulative frequency of public TCR beta family members in the study cohort and in an independent 352-donor cohort. The ex vivo response was dominated by HLA-C-restricted CMV-specific TCR beta clonotypes, and the single most frequent clonotype in two of eight donors was supplied by these HLA-C-restricted clonotypes.

Data came from an Illumina HiSeq 1500. TCRdb trimmed public reads at Q25 via fastp, called clones via MiXCR and kept in-frame beta chains. Here each entry gathers all rows of one CDR3 protein and keeps the most common genes and DNA. Recorded for this sample are approximately 990,000 distinct CDR3 sequences; about a third of them occurred a single time. About 14% of the sample belongs to the ten largest clones. In this sample, this clonotype turned up a few times. The antigen this receptor binds is unknown. Base quality data are lacking; no much larger clone is found one base away. The treatment or condition label on this specimen signifies: in vitro stimulation with specific CMV peptide epitopes to enrich CMV-specific T cells. Including cysteine and phenylalanine, the CDR3 has 13 amino acids. Of the read, only the CDR3 DNA is kept; its 39 bases are in frame from base 1. Cut back by 6 bases and 4 bases, the V and J ends lie 12 bases apart. The germline V gene (reference sequence) specifies MNHEY as CDR1 and SMNVEV as CDR2.

The rearranged segments are TRBV27 and TRBJ1-2; a tentative D call is TRBD1 (5 bases match). Sample: cultured CD8+ T cells from PBMCs, taken from culture after CMV antigen stimulation. This sequence originates from a human donor in good health (CMV status not recorded). Some clones in this sample may be carry-over from other donors' samples. The nucleotide sequence is given as TGTGCCAGCAGATCCGGGACGCCCTATGGCTACACCTTC. This translates into CASRSGTPYGYTF.